The T cell receptor (beta chain) under discussion was sequenced for a study of T cell clones after liver transplantation. About the study: A pre-transplant mixed lymphocyte reaction with TCRbeta sequencing defined graft-donor-reactive clones followed in post-transplant blood. Timepoints were pre-transplant, pre-withdrawal, and after withdrawal was completed or failed. The study's findings and limits: Low donor cell numbers restricted donor-reactive repertoire measurement in a couple of subjects. Post-transplant, graft-donor-reactive CD4 TCRbeta sequences in blood dropped significantly in 5 of 8 subjects.

V was shortened by 8 bases and J by 6 bases, with 8 bases between the two germline ends. The length of the CDR3 is 11 residues. Germline CDR1 MNHNS, CDR2 SASEGT. Some clones are missing from TCRdb's copy, which holds only in-frame ones; the method was immunoSEQ multiplex PCR. The sample has 90,000 to 120,000 clones, 82% seen once. This clone was seen a handful of times. Its antigen is not identified. The starting material was CD4+ T cells from blood, obtained before liver transplant. This chain links TRBV6-1 with TRBJ1-5; D not certain. The origin of this receptor is a human donor who received a liver transplant. The CDR3 DNA sequence: TGTGCCAGCGGTACCGGTCAGCCCCAGCATTTT. This translates into CASGTGQPQHF.